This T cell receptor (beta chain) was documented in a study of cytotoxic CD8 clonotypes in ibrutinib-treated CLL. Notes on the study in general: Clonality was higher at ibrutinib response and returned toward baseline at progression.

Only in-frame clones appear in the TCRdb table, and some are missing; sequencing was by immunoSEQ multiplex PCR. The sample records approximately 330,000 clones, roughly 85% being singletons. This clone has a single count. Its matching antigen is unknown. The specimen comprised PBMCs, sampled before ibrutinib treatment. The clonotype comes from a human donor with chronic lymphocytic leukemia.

In nucleotides, the CDR3 is TGTGCCTGGAGTGTATCCAGCGGGAGCGAGCAGTACTTC. Protein: CAWSVSSGSEQYF. The V gene is TRBV30, the J gene TRBJ2-7; 8 bases are a match to TRBD2. CDR1 GTSNPN and CDR2 SVGIG come from the germline V gene (reference sequence). The CDR3 length is 13 residues. V dropped 0 bases and J dropped 6; count of bases not matched to a gene: 4. Drawing the rest from reference TRBV30 and TRBJ2-7, the complete variable domain is SQTIHQWPATLVQPVGSPLSLECTVEGTSNPNLYWYRQAAGRGLQLLFYSVGIGQISSEVPQNLSASRPQDRQFILSSKKLLLSDSGFYLCAWSVSSGSEQYFGPGTRLTVT.